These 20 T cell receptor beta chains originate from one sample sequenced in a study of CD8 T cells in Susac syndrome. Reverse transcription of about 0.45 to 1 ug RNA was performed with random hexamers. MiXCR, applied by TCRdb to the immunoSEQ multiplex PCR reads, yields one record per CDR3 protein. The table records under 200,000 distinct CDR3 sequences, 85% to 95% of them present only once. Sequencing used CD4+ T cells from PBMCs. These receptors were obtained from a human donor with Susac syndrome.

The CDR3 spells CASSLEPDRGTNYGYTF. The CDR3 bases are TGTGCCAGCAGCCTCGAACCGGACAGGGGGACGAACTATGGCTACACCTTC. The V gene is TRBV7-9, the J gene TRBJ1-2; TRBD1 matches at 10 bases. This CDR3 is built from 17 residues. CDR1 and CDR2 (germline): SEHNR, FQNEAQ (reference sequence). With V trimmed by 5 bases and J by 2 bases, 11 bases remained unmatched.

The CDR3 DNA is TGTGCCAGCACTCGGGACGCCAATTCACCCCTCCACTTT. This encodes CASTRDANSPLHF. This rearrangement joins TRBV2 to TRBJ1-6; the D gene is possibly TRBD1 (5 bases). CDR1 and CDR2 (germline): SNHLY, FYNNEI. Trimming removed 7 bases at V and 7 bases at J, with 11 bases between. The CDR3 runs to 13 residues.

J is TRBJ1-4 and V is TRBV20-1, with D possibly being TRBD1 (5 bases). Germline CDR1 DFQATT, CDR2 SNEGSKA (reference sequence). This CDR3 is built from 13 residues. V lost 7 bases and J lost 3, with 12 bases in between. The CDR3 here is CSVLGDANEKLFF. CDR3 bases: TGCAGTGTGTTGGGGGATGCTAATGAAAAACTGTTTTTT.

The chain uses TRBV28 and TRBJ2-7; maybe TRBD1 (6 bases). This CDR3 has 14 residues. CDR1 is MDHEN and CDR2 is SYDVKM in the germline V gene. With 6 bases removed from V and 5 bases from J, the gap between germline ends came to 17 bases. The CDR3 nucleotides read TGTGCCAGCAGCTCCACAGGGCGAGGGAACGAGCAGTACTTC. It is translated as CASSSTGRGNEQYF.

As DNA, the CDR3 is TGTGCCAGCAGTTACTCGGGGACACCTACCTACGAGCAGTACTTC. Residues: CASSYSGTPTYEQYF. The chain couples TRBV6-2 or TRBV6-3 to TRBJ2-7, with D possibly being TRBD1 (6 bases). CDR1 and CDR2 from the germline V gene are MNHEY and SVGEGT. Trimming left V 0 bases short and J 2 bases short, with 11 bases between. This CDR3 has 15 amino acids.

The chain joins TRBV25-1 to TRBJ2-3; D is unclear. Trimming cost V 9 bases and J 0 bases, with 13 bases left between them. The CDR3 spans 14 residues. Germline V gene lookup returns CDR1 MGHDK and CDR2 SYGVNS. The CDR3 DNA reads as TGTGCCAGTACCAACACCCGAAGCACAGATACGCAGTATTTT. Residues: CASTNTRSTDTQYF.

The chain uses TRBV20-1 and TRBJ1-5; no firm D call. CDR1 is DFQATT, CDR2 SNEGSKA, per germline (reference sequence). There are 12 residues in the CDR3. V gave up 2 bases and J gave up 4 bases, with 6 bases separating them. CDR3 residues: CSARLGNQPQHF. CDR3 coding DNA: TGCAGTGCTAGACTCGGAAATCAGCCCCAGCATTTT.

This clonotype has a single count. Written as DNA, the CDR3 is TGTGCCAGCAGCTGGCGGGGGACGAAGAACACCGGGGAGCTGTTTTTT. Translating it yields CASSWRGTKNTGELFF. The chain combines TRBV5-4 with TRBJ2-2; 7 bases are shared with TRBD2. J lost 1 base, V lost 3 bases, and 6 bases had no gene match. Looked up from germline, CDR1 is SGHNT and CDR2 is YYREEE (reference sequence). This CDR3 has 16 amino acids. The full variable domain, completed using reference TRBV5-4 and TRBJ2-2, is ETGVTQSPTHLIKTRGQQVTLRCSSQSGHNTVSWYQQALGQGPQFIFQYYREEENGRGNFPPRFSGLQFPNYSSELNVNALELDDSALYLCASSWRGTKNTGELFFGEGSRLTVL.

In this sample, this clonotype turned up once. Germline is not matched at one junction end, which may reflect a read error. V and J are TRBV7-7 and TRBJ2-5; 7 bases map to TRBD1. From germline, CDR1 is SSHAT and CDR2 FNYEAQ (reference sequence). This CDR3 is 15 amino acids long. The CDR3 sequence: CASSLGGQKKGTQYF. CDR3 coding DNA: TGTGCTAGCAGCTTAGGGGGACAGAAGAAGGGGACCCAGTACTTC.

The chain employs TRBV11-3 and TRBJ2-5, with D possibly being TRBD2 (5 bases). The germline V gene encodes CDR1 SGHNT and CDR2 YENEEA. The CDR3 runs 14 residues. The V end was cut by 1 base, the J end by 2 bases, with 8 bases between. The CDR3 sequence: CASSLGREQETQYF. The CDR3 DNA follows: TGTGCCAGCAGCTTAGGCCGGGAACAAGAGACCCAGTACTTC.

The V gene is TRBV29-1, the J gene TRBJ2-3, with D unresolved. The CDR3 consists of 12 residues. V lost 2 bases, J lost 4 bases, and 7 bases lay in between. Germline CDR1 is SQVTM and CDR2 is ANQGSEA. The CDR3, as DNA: TGCAGCGTTGAATGGGCCCCAGATACGCAGTATTTT. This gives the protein CSVEWAPDTQYF.

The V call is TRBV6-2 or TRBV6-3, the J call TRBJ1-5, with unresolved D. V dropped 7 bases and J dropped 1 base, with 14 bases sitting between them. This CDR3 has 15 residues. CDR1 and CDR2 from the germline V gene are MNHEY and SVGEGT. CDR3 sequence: CASTLAPGSNQPQHF. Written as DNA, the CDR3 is TGTGCCAGCACCCTAGCCCCGGGAAGCAATCAGCCCCAGCATTTT.

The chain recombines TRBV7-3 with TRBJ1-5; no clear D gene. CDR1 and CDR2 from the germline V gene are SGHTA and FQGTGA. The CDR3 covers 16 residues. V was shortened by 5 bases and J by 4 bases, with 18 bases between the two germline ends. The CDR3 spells CASSHRSGFRNQPQHF. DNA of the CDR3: TGTGCCAGCAGCCACCGGTCCGGGTTTCGTAATCAGCCCCAGCATTTT.

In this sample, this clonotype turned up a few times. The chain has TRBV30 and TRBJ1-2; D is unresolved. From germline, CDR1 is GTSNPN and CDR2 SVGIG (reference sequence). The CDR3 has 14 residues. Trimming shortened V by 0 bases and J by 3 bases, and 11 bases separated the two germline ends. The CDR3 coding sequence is TGTGCCTGGAGTGTAGGGCAGACATACTATGGCTACACCTTC. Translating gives CAWSVGQTYYGYTF.

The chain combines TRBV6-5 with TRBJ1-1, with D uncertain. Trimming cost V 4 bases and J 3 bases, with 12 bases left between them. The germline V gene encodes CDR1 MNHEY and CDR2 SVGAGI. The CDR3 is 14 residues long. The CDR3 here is CASSSGRWDTEAFF. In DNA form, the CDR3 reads TGTGCCAGCAGTTCTGGGAGATGGGACACTGAAGCTTTCTTT.

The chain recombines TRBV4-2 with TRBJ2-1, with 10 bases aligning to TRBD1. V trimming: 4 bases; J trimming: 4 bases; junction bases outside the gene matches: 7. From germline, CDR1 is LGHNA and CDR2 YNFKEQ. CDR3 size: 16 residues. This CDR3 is CASSPSGQGLYNEQFF. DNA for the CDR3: TGTGCCAGCAGCCCGTCGGGACAGGGGTTGTACAATGAGCAGTTCTTC.

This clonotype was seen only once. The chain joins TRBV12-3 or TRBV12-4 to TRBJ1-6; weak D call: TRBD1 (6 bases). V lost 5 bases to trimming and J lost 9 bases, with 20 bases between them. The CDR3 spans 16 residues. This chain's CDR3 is CASSPHGGAPPSPLHF. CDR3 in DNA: TGTGCCAGCAGTCCTCACGGGGGGGCGCCCCCTTCACCCCTCCACTTT.

The CDR3: CASSIGTGDQYF. In nucleotides, the CDR3 is TGCGCCAGCAGCATAGGGACAGGCGACCAGTACTTC. The V and J genes are TRBV5-1 and TRBJ2-5; 8 bases match TRBD1. The germline gives CDR1 SGHRS, CDR2 YFSETQ. The CDR3 consists of 12 residues. The trim removed 4 bases at V and 10 bases at J, leaving 6 bases unmatched.

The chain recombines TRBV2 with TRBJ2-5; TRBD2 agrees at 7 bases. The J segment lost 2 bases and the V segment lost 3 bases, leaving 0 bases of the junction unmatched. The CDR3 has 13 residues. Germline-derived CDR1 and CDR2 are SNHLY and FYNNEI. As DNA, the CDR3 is TGTGCCAGCAGTGACGGGGGGCAAGAGACCCAGTACTTC. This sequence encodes CASSDGGQETQYF.

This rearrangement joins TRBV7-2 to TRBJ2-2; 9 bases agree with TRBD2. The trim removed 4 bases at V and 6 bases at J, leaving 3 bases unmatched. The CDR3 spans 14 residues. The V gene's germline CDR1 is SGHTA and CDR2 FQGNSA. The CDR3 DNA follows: TGTGCCAGCAGCTCAGCGGGGGGCGCCGGGGAGCTGTTTTTT. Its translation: CASSSAGGAGELFF.